This T cell receptor beta chain was recorded in a study of beta chain features in type 1 diabetes. Since all of the isolated RNA was reverse transcribed, expressed TCRB transcripts were what got sequenced. The repertoire was sequenced with immunoSEQ multiplex PCR; TCRdb's copy has only in-frame clones and lacks some. Here the sample spans under 400,000 clones, roughly 12% being singletons. As for this clone: Its antigen is not identified.

Trimming at V came to 4 bases and at J to 6 bases, leaving 6 bases not matched to a gene. Germline V gives CDR1 SGHTA, CDR2 FQGNSA. The CDR3 is 16 residues long. Findings and limits, study-wide: A closer apparent resemblance between naive, central memory and Treg TCRB repertoires was seen in patients than in healthy donors.

Specimen: naive CD4+ T cells from blood. The receptor was derived from a man between 18 and 29 years old in good health. The gene calls are TRBV7-2 and TRBJ2-3; TRBD2 matches 14 bases. The CDR3 here is CASSSGLAGVSDTQYF. CDR3 bases: TGTGCCAGCAGCTCGGGACTAGCGGGAGTGTCGGATACGCAGTATTTT.